This TCR beta chain comes out of a study of siplizumab effects on memory and regulatory T cells. Profiling relied on immunoSEQ multiplex PCR, and the TCRdb table lists in-frame clones only, not all of them. The sample contains about 82,000 clones, roughly 89% of which appear only once. The germline gives CDR1 MNHEY, CDR2 SVGAGI. This CDR3 has 16 residues. Losses at the gene ends were 2 bases for V and 0 bases for J; bases not matched to a gene: 6. The sequence came from a human donor in good health. The specimen sequenced was Tregs sorted from blood. The V gene is TRBV6-5, the J gene TRBJ2-7; TRBD2 matches at 8 bases. The CDR3 spells CASSYVGGGYSYEQYF. The CDR3, as DNA: TGTGCCAGCAGTTACGTGGGCGGGGGGTACTCCTACGAGCAGTACTTC.